This T cell receptor (beta chain) was identified during a study of cytomegalovirus exposure and HLA in healthy donors. Notes on the study in general: Whilst most TCR sequences proved rare, a subset of public TCRs occurred across many donors. TCR beta chains numbering some 150 were designated cytomegalovirus-associated. Accounts indicate the classifier identified cytomegalovirus status with strong specificity and sensitivity. Subsequent analysis of the 100 to 150 validation repertoires found a tendency for first-cohort TCR clusters to co-occur.

Sequenced by immunoSEQ multiplex PCR; TCRdb stores in-frame clones only, minus some. The sample has under 300,000 clones, approximately 83% seen once; the top ten hold more than 0.8%. With regard to this clone: The antigen remains unidentified.

The specimen sequenced was PBMCs. This TCR was recovered from a woman under 30 in good health and CMV-seronegative.

Written as DNA, the CDR3 is TGTGCCAGCAGTACGGACAGGGGTGTCCCTACCTACGAGCAGTACTTC. This codes for CASSTDRGVPTYEQYF. This chain joins TRBV28 and TRBJ2-7; 9 positions agree with TRBD1. The CDR3 consists of 16 residues. With V trimmed by 5 bases and J by 2 bases, 10 bases remained unmatched. Germline CDR1 reads MDHEN; CDR2 reads SYDVKM.